Below, 22 T cell receptor beta chains from the same sample are listed, as sequenced in a study of blood T cell repertoires in COVID-19. Assay: immunoSEQ multiplex PCR; the TCRdb copy retains only in-frame clones and omits some. The sample gives 350,000 to 400,000 clones, about 88% of which show up once; about 7% is in the top ten. The sample taken for sequencing was peripheral blood. Receptor source: a woman aged 60-75 years with COVID-19, enrolled during active disease.

This sequence joins TRBV11-2 and TRBJ1-2, with 7 bases matching TRBD1. The CDR3 has 15 residues. CDR1 SGHAT and CDR2 FQNNGV come from the germline V gene. Trimming took 5 bases from V and 4 from J; bases not matched to a gene: 10. CDR3 in amino acids: CASSVPGQSTYGYTF. The CDR3 DNA sequence: TGTGCCAGCAGCGTCCCGGGACAGAGCACCTATGGCTACACCTTC.

The chain uses TRBV3-1 (or the pseudogene TRBV3-2) and TRBJ2-1; TRBD2 agrees at 14 bases. V lost 3 bases and J lost 9; bases outside the gene matches: 7. The CDR3 runs 16 residues. Germline CDR1 LGHDT, CDR2 YNNKEL (reference sequence). CDR3 protein: CASSHQTSGGVGEQFF. CDR3 DNA sequence: TGTGCCAGCAGCCACCAGACTAGCGGGGGGGTGGGTGAGCAGTTCTTC.

The chain joins TRBV2 to TRBJ1-5, with a tentative D call TRBD1 (6 bases). CDR1 and CDR2 (germline): SNHLY, FYNNEI. With 8 bases removed from V and 0 bases from J, the gap between germline ends came to 14 bases. The CDR3 extends over 15 amino acids. The CDR3 DNA sequence: TGTGCCAGCCGTCCAGGGGAACATAGCAATCAGCCCCAGCATTTT. This sequence encodes CASRPGEHSNQPQHF.

The rearrangement uses TRBV19 and TRBJ2-7; a weak D match, TRBD1 (6 bases). This CDR3 has 14 residues. The germline V and J ends were trimmed by 1 base and 3 bases, with 10 bases remaining between them. Germline CDR1 reads LNHDA; CDR2 reads SQIVND (reference sequence). CDR3 bases: TGTGCCAGTAGTATAGTCACAGGGAACTACGAGCAGTACTTC. This codes for CASSIVTGNYEQYF.

The V and J genes are TRBV5-4 and TRBJ2-5, with TRBD1 matching 11 bases. Germline V lookup: CDR1 SGHNT, CDR2 YYREEE (reference sequence). With 0 bases clipped from V and 5 bases from J, the junction kept 3 bases outside the gene matches. This CDR3 comprises 15 residues. DNA of the CDR3: TGTGCCAGCAGCTTGGAGGGACAGGGGGGGGAGACCCAGTACTTC. It encodes CASSLEGQGGETQYF.

The CDR3, as DNA: TGTGCCAGCAGCTCCCGCGGACAGGAGAGCGAGCAGTACTTC. Its translation: CASSSRGQESEQYF. V usage is TRBV6-6 and J usage is TRBJ2-7; 7 bases map to TRBD1. Unmatched junction bases numbered 11, after V lost 6 bases and J lost 6 bases. In germline, CDR1 is MNHNY, CDR2 SVGAGI (reference sequence). The CDR3 sequence is 14 residues long.

V is TRBV6-5 and J is TRBJ2-1; 7 bases fit TRBD2. The length of the CDR3 is 13 residues. Germline-derived CDR1 and CDR2 are MNHEY and SVGAGI. CDR3 bases: TGTGTCACGGGGGGACCTAACTACAATGAGCAGTTCTTC. Translated, it gives CVTGGPNYNEQFF.

The chain employs TRBV9 and TRBJ2-1; 10 bases are a match to TRBD2. V trimming: 0 bases; J trimming: 6 bases; junction bases outside the gene matches: 3. Germline V gene lookup returns CDR1 SGDLS and CDR2 YYNGEE. The CDR3 contains 15 residues. The CDR3 region is CASSVDSGGANEQFF. DNA of the CDR3: TGTGCCAGCAGCGTAGACAGCGGGGGGGCCAATGAGCAGTTCTTC.

As to this clone: A read error may account for a junction end that differs from germline. The V gene is TRBV13, the J gene TRBJ2-7, with TRBD2 identical over 8 bases. From germline, CDR1 is PRHDT and CDR2 FYEKMQ (reference sequence). The CDR3 loop spans 17 amino acids. DNA for the CDR3: TGTGCCAGCAGCGCCACTTCTAGCGGGCGATTCTCCTGCGAGCAGTACTTC. Protein: CASSATSSGRFSCEQYF.

The chain carries TRBV5-1 and TRBJ2-5; 8 bases agree with TRBD1. CDR3 length: 15 residues. Germline trimming cut 2 bases from V and 4 bases from J; bases unmatched to any gene: 7. CDR1 is SGHRS, CDR2 YFSETQ, per germline. The CDR3 is CASSLGQGGSETQYF. The CDR3 DNA reads as TGCGCCAGCAGCTTAGGACAGGGAGGATCAGAGACCCAGTACTTC.

Note on this clone: The junction departs from germline at one end; a sequencing error may be responsible. The chain recombines TRBV6-2 or TRBV6-3 with TRBJ1-2, with a tentative D call TRBD1 (5 bases). The CDR3 is made up of 14 amino acids. Germline values: CDR1 MNHEY, CDR2 SVGEGT. CDR3 DNA sequence: TGTGCCAGCAGTTACCCGACAGTTAACGATGGCTACACCTTC. It translates to CASSYPTVNDGYTF.

The chain couples TRBV18 to TRBJ2-1; TRBD2 matches at 12 bases. The junction had 8 bases not matched to a gene; V was cut back by 4 bases and J by 7 bases. Germline CDR1 and CDR2: KGHSH and LQKENI. The CDR3 is made up of 16 amino acids. The CDR3 here is CASSLILAGGMNEQFF. CDR3 DNA: TGTGCCAGCTCACTAATACTAGCGGGGGGTATGAATGAGCAGTTCTTC.

This rearrangement joins TRBV7-6 to TRBJ1-1; D is unresolved. The CDR3 sequence is 12 residues long. Germline V gene data show CDR1 as SGHVS and CDR2 as FNYEAQ. Deletions cut 4 bases from V and 5 bases from J, with 8 bases between. The CDR3 sequence is CASSSVSTEAFF. The CDR3 DNA follows: TGTGCCAGCAGCTCGGTTAGTACTGAAGCTTTCTTT.

The CDR3 spells CASLDGGSGNTIYF. CDR3 in DNA: TGTGCCAGTTTGGACGGGGGCTCTGGAAACACCATATATTTT. This sequence joins TRBV19 and TRBJ1-3, with D possibly being TRBD1 (5 bases). CDR1 is LNHDA and CDR2 is SQIVND in the germline V gene (reference sequence). CDR3 length: 14 residues. V was trimmed by 8 bases and J by 0 bases, leaving 11 bases between them.

The chain has TRBV3-1 (or the pseudogene TRBV3-2) and TRBJ2-2; D uncertain. The germline V and J ends were trimmed by 2 bases and 6 bases, with 7 bases remaining between them. From germline, CDR1 is LGHDT and CDR2 YNNKEL (reference sequence). This CDR3 has 13 amino acids. CDR3 DNA sequence: TGTGCCAGCAGCCAAACCTCAGCCGGGGAGCTGTTTTTT. It encodes CASSQTSAGELFF.

In this sample, this clone turned up once. The chain combines TRBV3-1 (or the pseudogene TRBV3-2) with TRBJ2-7; D is unclear. The length of the CDR3 is 13 residues. Germline assignment: CDR1 LGHDT and CDR2 YNNKEL (reference sequence). Deletions cut 6 bases from V and 4 bases from J, with 13 bases between. The CDR3 region has the DNA TGTGCCAGCAGTCCCGAGGATTTTTACGAGCAGTACTTC. Translated, it gives CASSPEDFYEQYF.

The chain recombines TRBV9 with TRBJ2-1, with D uncertain. The germline CDR1 and CDR2 sequences are SGDLS and YYNGEE. The CDR3 runs 12 residues. Trimming left V 3 bases short and J 8 bases short, with 9 bases between. CDR3: CASSGTVHEQFF. CDR3 DNA sequence: TGTGCCAGCAGCGGCACAGTTCATGAGCAGTTCTTC. The whole variable domain, filled in from reference TRBV9 and TRBJ2-1, reads DSGVTQTPKHLITATGQRVTLRCSPRSGDLSVYWYQQSLDQGLQFLIQYYNGEERAKGNILERFSAQQFPDLHSELNLSSLELGDSALYFCASSGTVHEQFFGPGTRLTVL.

This chain uses TRBV5-6 with TRBJ2-7; 9 nucleotides agree with TRBD1. Losses at the gene ends were 2 bases for V and 12 bases for J; bases not matched to a gene: 6. This CDR3 has 12 amino acids. From germline, CDR1 is SGHDT and CDR2 YYEEEE. The CDR3 protein is CASSFTGGRLYF. CDR3 in DNA: TGTGCCAGCAGCTTCACAGGGGGCCGACTGTACTTC.

The chain carries TRBV5-1 and TRBJ2-7; TRBD2 agrees at 9 bases. The CDR3 spans 15 residues. The V gene's germline CDR1 is SGHRS and CDR2 YFSETQ. Losses at the gene ends were 1 base for V and 4 bases for J; bases not matched to a gene: 6. CDR3 sequence: CASSLIGGGAYEQYF. The CDR3 coding sequence is TGCGCCAGCAGCTTGATCGGCGGGGGGGCTTACGAGCAGTACTTC.

The rearrangement joins TRBV9 to TRBJ2-2; D remains unclear. CDR1 and CDR2 from the germline V gene are SGDLS and YYNGEE. The length of the CDR3 is 15 residues. Trimming shortened V by 4 bases and J by 4 bases, and 14 bases separated the two germline ends. CDR3 in DNA: TGTGCCAGCAGCCCCACTACACCGGGCACCGGGGAGCTGTTTTTT. Residues: CASSPTTPGTGELFF.

V usage is TRBV7-7 and J usage is TRBJ2-1; tentatively, D is TRBD2 (5 bases). Germline CDR1 is SSHAT and CDR2 is FNYEAQ (reference sequence). CDR3 length equals 16 residues. V was shortened by 5 bases and J by 3 bases, with 17 bases between the two germline ends. In nucleotides, the CDR3 is TGTGCCAGCAGCCGTTGGACTCAAAGGCACTACAATGAGCAGTTCTTC. The encoded protein is CASSRWTQRHYNEQFF.

The chain uses TRBV19 and TRBJ1-2, with 8 bases that match TRBD1. This CDR3 has 13 residues. Germline loops: CDR1 LNHDA, CDR2 SQIVND (reference sequence). J was trimmed by 4 bases and V by 9 bases; bases with no gene match: 7. The CDR3 loop reads CASSGQGLYGYTF. The CDR3 DNA follows: TGTGCCAGCAGCGGACAGGGCCTCTATGGCTACACCTTC.